These T cell receptor beta chains were read from a single sample in a study of cytomegalovirus exposure and HLA in healthy donors. Clones were read by immunoSEQ multiplex PCR, and TCRdb kept only the in-frame ones, dropping some. This listing includes approximately 77,000 clones. Sequenced material: PBMCs. Every receptor here comes from a man aged 25-40 years in good health and CMV-seronegative. Each CDR3 is given with its conserved first and last residue. The order of the fields is J gene, clone size, V gene, D gene, CDR3 protein, CDR3 DNA. A D gene is named only where the DNA matches it firmly. Clone size is not always given. Where it is, it says once, few, many or a class for expanded clones.

>TRBJ2-7|-|TRBV11-1|TRBD1
CASSSGTDLYEQYF
TGTGCCAGCAGCTCCGGGACAGATCTATACGAGCAGTACTTC
>TRBJ1-3|-|TRBV6-5|-
CASGRGLASGNTIYF
TGTGCCAGCGGACGAGGACTGGCCTCTGGAAACACCATATATTTT
>TRBJ1-2|-|TRBV2|-
CASSLAPREGYTF
TGTGCCAGCAGTCTCGCGCCGCGAGAGGGCTACACCTTC
>TRBJ2-3|-|TRBV11-2|TRBD2
CASSPEGLAGTDTQYF
TGTGCCAGCAGCCCGGAAGGACTAGCGGGAACAGATACGCAGTATTTT
>TRBJ2-5|-|TRBV6-6|TRBD1
CASSYPQGATQETQYF
TGTGCCAGCAGTTACCCACAGGGGGCAACCCAAGAGACCCAGTACTTC
>TRBJ2-7|-|TRBV5-1|TRBD2
CASSSGLAGELYEQYF
TGCGCCAGCAGCTCCGGACTAGCGGGAGAGTTATACGAGCAGTACTTC
>TRBJ1-5|-|TRBV19|TRBD1
CASSPWTGSRNQPQHF
TGTGCCAGTAGTCCGTGGACAGGGTCGCGGAATCAGCCCCAGCATTTT
>TRBJ2-1|-|TRBV4-3|TRBD2
CASSQVAGDFNEQFF
TGCGCCAGCAGCCAAGTAGCGGGAGACTTTAATGAGCAGTTCTTC
>TRBJ1-2|-|TRBV18|-
CASSPTYDLQARYTF
TGTGCCAGCTCACCGACGTACGATTTACAGGCACGCTACACCTTC
>TRBJ2-2|-|TRBV7-9|-
CASSLAMGTTGELFF
TGTGCCAGCAGCTTAGCCATGGGCACAACCGGGGAGCTGTTTTTT
>TRBJ2-1|-|TRBV6-5|-
CASSYKAGTPLNEQFF
TGTGCCAGCAGTTACAAGGCCGGGACACCCTTGAATGAGCAGTTCTTC
>TRBJ2-1|-|TRBV9|-
CASSVGGGAYNEQFF
TGTGCCAGCAGCGTAGGAGGGGGGGCCTACAATGAGCAGTTCTTC
>TRBJ2-7|-|TRBV7-9|TRBD2
CASSLRGEEYEQYF
TGTGCCAGCAGCTTACGGGGGGAAGAGTACGAGCAGTACTTC
>TRBJ1-5|-|TRBV5-1|-
CASSWTGTSEEPQHF
TGCGCCAGCAGCTGGACGGGGACTTCGGAGGAGCCCCAGCATTTT
>TRBJ1-2|-|TRBV29-1|TRBD1
CSVEDLGGGGYTF
TGCAGCGTTGAAGATCTAGGGGGCGGTGGCTACACCTTC
>TRBJ1-2|-|TRBV5-1|TRBD1
CASSWTGREGYTF
TGCGCCAGCAGCTGGACAGGGCGGGAGGGCTACACCTTC
>TRBJ1-2|-|TRBV29-1|TRBD1
CSVGQVLNYGYTF
TGCAGCGTAGGACAGGTCCTTAACTATGGCTACACCTTC
>TRBJ2-7|-|TRBV13|TRBD1
CASSKGQGVIYEQYF
TGTGCCAGCAGCAAGGGACAGGGGGTTATCTACGAGCAGTACTTC
>TRBJ2-5|-|TRBV5-5|-
CASSPQGRYQETQYF
TGTGCCAGCAGCCCACAGGGTCGGTACCAAGAGACCCAGTACTTC
>TRBJ2-6|-|TRBV7-3|TRBD1
CASSLRDRAFSGANVLTF
TGTGCCAGCAGCTTACGGGACAGGGCCTTCTCTGGGGCCAACGTCCTGACTTTC
>TRBJ1-1|-|TRBV2|-
CASSLEEGTEAFF
TGTGCCAGCAGTTTGGAGGAAGGCACTGAAGCTTTCTTT
>TRBJ1-6|-|TRBV18|-
CASSPSGVINSPLHF
TGTGCCAGCTCACCATCCGGGGTGATCAATTCACCCCTCCACTTT
>TRBJ1-1|-|TRBV27|TRBD1
CASSLLAGTGVRDTEAFF
TGTGCCAGCAGTTTATTGGCGGGGACAGGGGTCCGGGACACTGAAGCTTTCTTT
>TRBJ2-3|-|TRBV2|TRBD1
CASRINRGPTDTQYF
TGTGCCAGCAGAATCAACAGGGGCCCCACAGATACGCAGTATTTT
>TRBJ1-5|-|TRBV10-3|-
CAISDLRGGGNQPQHF
TGTGCCATCAGTGATCTCCGGGGTGGGGGCAATCAGCCCCAGCATTTT
>TRBJ1-2|-|TRBV5-1|-
CASSSIPTITYGYTF
TGCGCCAGCAGCTCGATCCCCACAATAACCTATGGCTACACCTTC
>TRBJ2-3|-|TRBV2|TRBD2
CASSERGGTTDTQYF
TGTGCCAGCAGTGAGCGGGGGGGCACCACAGATACGCAGTATTTT
>TRBJ1-1|-|TRBV7-3|-
CASSPGGGITEAFF
TGTGCCAGCAGCCCCGGTGGGGGGATCACTGAAGCTTTCTTT
>TRBJ2-7|-|TRBV11-1|-
CASSLPPADEQYF
TGTGCCAGCAGCCTCCCCCCCGCGGACGAGCAGTACTTC
>TRBJ2-1|-|TRBV18|-
CASSNLQGGINEQFF
TGTGCCAGCTCGAACTTACAGGGTGGTATCAATGAGCAGTTCTTC
>TRBJ1-3|-|TRBV5-1|-
CASRLEQHSGNTIYF
TGCGCCAGCAGACTGGAACAGCACTCTGGAAACACCATATATTTT
>TRBJ2-3|-|TRBV10-1|-
CASSVKGSADTQYF
TGCGCCAGCAGTGTGAAGGGGTCCGCAGATACGCAGTATTTT
>TRBJ1-1|-|TRBV7-3|TRBD1
CASSLRGQGNTEAFF
TGTGCCAGCAGCTTAAGGGGACAGGGGAACACTGAAGCTTTCTTT
>TRBJ1-2|-|TRBV4-3|TRBD1
CASSQSTGTGTLIGYGYTF
TGCGCCAGCAGCCAAAGTACCGGGACAGGGACCTTAATAGGCTATGGCTACACCTTC
>TRBJ2-3|-|TRBV28|TRBD2
CASSLPGLAGADTQYF
TGTGCCAGCAGTCTCCCGGGACTAGCTGGGGCAGATACGCAGTATTTT
>TRBJ1-4|-|TRBV10-3|-
CAIGTLPNEKLFF
TGTGCCATCGGGACACTGCCAAATGAAAAACTGTTTTTT
>TRBJ2-7|-|TRBV27|TRBD1
CASSSYIMWGQFPNEQYF
TGTGCCAGCAGTTCATACATTATGTGGGGACAGTTCCCAAACGAGCAGTACTTC
>TRBJ1-1|medium-sized|TRBV6-1|-
CATFELGRGSTEAFF
TGTGCCACCTTCGAATTGGGCAGGGGAAGCACTGAAGCTTTCTTT
>TRBJ1-1|-|TRBV6-5|-
CASSTSGLEVTEAFF
TGTGCCAGCAGTACATCGGGTCTAGAAGTTACTGAAGCTTTCTTT
>TRBJ2-1|-|TRBV2|TRBD2
CASSGLAGGQGGEQFF
TGTGCCAGCAGCGGACTAGCGGGGGGCCAAGGGGGTGAGCAGTTCTTC
>TRBJ2-7|-|TRBV6-1|TRBD1
CASTLDRFSYEQYF
TGTGCCAGCACCTTGGACAGGTTCTCCTACGAGCAGTACTTC
>TRBJ1-2|-|TRBV7-3|-
CASSLAGIFYGYTF
TGTGCCAGCAGCTTGGCAGGGATATTCTATGGCTACACCTTC